The clone carrying this T cell receptor beta chain was recorded only once. Its target is not known. V lost 2 bases and J lost 5, with 19 bases in between. The CDR3 loop spans 16 amino acids. CDR1 is LNHNV and CDR2 is YYDKDF in the germline V gene (reference sequence). This record comes from a study of T cell responses to AZD1222 COVID-19 vaccine. Using immunoSEQ multiplex PCR, the repertoire was profiled, and TCRdb retains in-frame clones only, with some absent. Seen here are more than 95,000 clones, more than 85% observed once, and the top ten hold about 3%. Findings and caveats of the study: Repertoire sampling was restricted to post-peak T cell response timepoints. Spike-specific TCR breadth and depth were elevated following two AZD1222 doses. CD4 TCRs linked to vaccination spanned spike, dominating at 160-218 and 743-854.

The TCR sequence derives from an adult in good health. The specimen was peripheral blood, collected on day 0 of AZD1222 vaccination. This chain connects TRBV15 to TRBJ2-7, with D tentatively TRBD2 (6 bases). The DNA for the CDR3 is TGTGCCACCAGCAGATTCCGGGACTCAGTATCTAACGAGCAGTACTTC. It specifies CATSRFRDSVSNEQYF.